This T cell receptor (beta chain) was sequenced in a study of blood T cell repertoires in COVID-19. Overall study: Acute-phase and convalescent COVID-19 samples originated in the United States, Italy and Spain. PBMCs, B-cell-depleted T cells, or T cells were the source of the cDNA or gDNA that made up the material.

V shed 2 bases and J 3 bases; nucleotides not matched to a gene: 5. CDR1 is GTSNPN, CDR2 SVGIG, per germline (reference sequence). This CDR3 region has 16 residues. Sequencing was performed with immunoSEQ multiplex PCR; in TCRdb, only in-frame clones are kept and a portion is missing. This table has approximately 140,000 clones, around 87% appearing once. The chain recombines TRBV30 with TRBJ2-3, with TRBD2 identical over 13 bases. The source material was peripheral blood. This sequence was found in a woman in her fifties or sixties with active or convalescent COVID-19. The CDR3 DNA is TGTGCCTGGAGTCCCACTAGCGGGGGGGCGACAGATACGCAGTATTTT. This codes for CAWSPTSGGATDTQYF.